Shown below are 18 T cell receptor beta chains from a single sample sequenced in a study of beta chain features in type 1 diabetes. The isolated RNA, all of it, was reverse transcribed, so expressed TCRB transcripts were what got sequenced. The data were produced by immunoSEQ multiplex PCR, yet TCRdb's version contains in-frame clones alone and is incomplete. Of about 360,000 clones listed, 10% to 15% were seen once; the top ten hold about 0.017%. Material: naive CD4+ T cells from blood. All receptors come from a man younger than 35 in good health.

As for this clone: Other nucleotide sequences in the sample specify the same CDR3. The chain employs TRBV7-8 and TRBJ1-5, with TRBD1 as a possible D gene (6 bases). The germline gives CDR1 SGHVS, CDR2 FQNEAQ. The CDR3 has 13 residues. V lost 6 bases to trimming and J lost 5 bases, with 11 bases between them. The CDR3 coding sequence is TGTGCCAGCAGTTTGGACAGAGATCAGCCCCAGCATTTT. Protein: CASSLDRDQPQHF.

J is TRBJ2-6 and V is TRBV7-2, with TRBD2 as a possible D gene (5 bases). The length of the CDR3 is 14 residues. In germline, CDR1 is SGHTA, CDR2 FQGNSA. Trimming pared 5 bases from V and 2 bases from J, leaving 7 bases between. CDR3: CASSRGAGANVLTF. The CDR3 DNA follows: TGTGCCAGCAGCCGGGGAGCTGGGGCCAACGTCCTGACTTTC. The variable domain in full, completed from reference TRBV7-2 and TRBJ2-6, reads GAGVSQSPSNKVTEKGKDVELRCDPISGHTALYWYRQSLGQGLEFLIYFQGNSAPDKSGLPSDRFSAERTGGSVSTLTIQRTQQEDSAVYLCASSRGAGANVLTFGAGSRLTVL.

The chain uses TRBV6-4 and TRBJ1-6; 7 positions agree with TRBD1. The CDR3 consists of 14 residues. With V trimmed by 6 bases and J by 6 bases, 5 bases remained unmatched. Germline values: CDR1 MRHNA, CDR2 SNTAGT. CDR3 in DNA: TGTGCCAGCAGCCGGACAGGATTTAATTCACCCCTCCACTTT. This translates into CASSRTGFNSPLHF.

This chain uses TRBV30 with TRBJ2-3, with D perhaps matching TRBD1 (5 bases). Trimming pared 1 base from V and 3 bases from J, leaving 17 bases between. The CDR3 length is 16 residues. Germline-derived CDR1 and CDR2 are GTSNPN and SVGIG (reference sequence). The CDR3 region has the DNA TGTGCCTGGAGTGCCCTGGGCCTTGGGGCTACAGATACGCAGTATTTT. Protein product: CAWSALGLGATDTQYF.

The chain has TRBV6-1 and TRBJ2-7, with 9 nucleotides matching TRBD1. CDR1 and CDR2 from the germline V gene are MNHNS and SASEGT. The CDR3 spans 15 residues. V dropped 3 bases and J dropped 3; count of bases not matched to a gene: 6. CDR3 sequence reads: CASSEGRTGVYEQYF. Written as DNA, the CDR3 is TGTGCCAGCAGTGAGGGCCGGACAGGGGTCTACGAGCAGTACTTC.

This clone came up a few times. The chain links TRBV5-4 to TRBJ1-1; tentatively, D is TRBD1 (5 bases). This CDR3 has 14 residues. The germline V and J ends were trimmed by 2 bases and 1 base, with 9 bases remaining between them. From germline, CDR1 is SGHNT and CDR2 YYREEE (reference sequence). The CDR3 region has the DNA TGTGCCAGCAGCTTCCCGCAGGGGAACACTGAAGCTTTCTTT. As protein: CASSFPQGNTEAFF.

The V and J genes are TRBV7-2 and TRBJ2-7, with TRBD1 as a possible D gene (6 bases). Trimming took 4 bases from V and 6 from J, leaving 19 bases between them. The CDR3 spans 15 residues. Germline assignment: CDR1 SGHTA and CDR2 FQGNSA. The CDR3 loop reads CASSSTGYVLGEQYF. The CDR3 bases are TGTGCCAGCAGCTCCACAGGGTACGTTTTAGGCGAGCAGTACTTC.

The chain links TRBV9 to TRBJ1-2; D perhaps matches TRBD1 (5 bases). Trimming took off 0 bases at V and 2 bases at J, with 8 bases between the two ends. Per germline, CDR1 SGDLS and CDR2 YYNGEE. The CDR3 consists of 14 residues. DNA for the CDR3: TGTGCCAGCAGCGTAGGACAGTCAAACTATGGCTACACCTTC. It translates to CASSVGQSNYGYTF.

The chain recombines TRBV29-1 with TRBJ1-2; 7 positions match TRBD1. This CDR3 has 16 residues. V was clipped by 3 bases and J by 3 bases; unmatched bases: 13. Per germline, CDR1 SQVTM and CDR2 ANQGSEA. The CDR3 is CSVDSGARDRYYGYTF. CDR3 nucleotide sequence: TGCAGCGTTGATAGTGGGGCCCGGGACAGATACTATGGCTACACCTTC.

V gene TRBV4-2 combines with J gene TRBJ2-6; D call uncertain. Per the germline V gene, CDR1 is LGHNA and CDR2 is YNFKEQ. Trimming removed 0 bases at V and 0 bases at J, with 6 bases between. There are 16 residues in the CDR3. CDR3 coding DNA: TGTGCCAGCAGCCAAGAACACGACTCTGGGGCCAACGTCCTGACTTTC. Residues: CASSQEHDSGANVLTF.

This clone was seen a few times. This chain joins TRBV30 and TRBJ2-5; 14 bases line up with TRBD2. Germline V gene data show CDR1 as GTSNPN and CDR2 as SVGIG (reference sequence). The V and J ends lost 6 bases and 5 bases, in that order; junction bases with no gene match: 8. The CDR3 consists of 15 residues. The CDR3 region is CACQGLAGDWETQYF. The DNA of the CDR3 is TGTGCCTGCCAGGGACTAGCGGGAGACTGGGAGACCCAGTACTTC.

There are a few counts of this clone. This chain connects TRBV5-4 to TRBJ1-2; 11 bases agree with TRBD1. This CDR3 spans 15 amino acids. Losses at the gene ends were 0 bases for V and 8 bases for J; bases not matched to a gene: 6. Germline values: CDR1 SGHNT, CDR2 YYREEE (reference sequence). CDR3 amino acids: CASSLDGQGARGYTF. CDR3 coding DNA: TGTGCCAGCAGCTTGGATGGACAGGGGGCAAGGGGCTACACCTTC.

The CDR3 DNA is TGTGCCAGCAGTTTGGCAGGGCCCTATGGCTACACCTTC. Its protein product is CASSLAGPYGYTF. The rearrangement uses TRBV28 and TRBJ1-2, with D maybe TRBD1 (5 bases). The CDR3 is 13 amino acids. Trimming removed 3 bases at V and 4 bases at J, with 9 bases between. From germline, CDR1 is MDHEN and CDR2 SYDVKM.

This clone came up a few times. The V gene is TRBV19, the J gene TRBJ2-2; 15 bases fit TRBD2. Germline CDR1 is LNHDA and CDR2 is SQIVND (reference sequence). V trimming: 1 base; J trimming: 6 bases; junction bases outside the gene matches: 9. CDR3 length: 19 residues. The CDR3 is CASSIVGLAGGPRPGELFF. The CDR3, as DNA: TGTGCCAGTAGTATAGTTGGACTAGCGGGAGGGCCGAGGCCCGGGGAGCTGTTTTTT.

V and J are TRBV6-5 and TRBJ2-7; D possibly corresponds to TRBD2 (6 bases). V was pared by 2 bases and J by 3 bases, with 14 bases between. Germline V gives CDR1 MNHEY, CDR2 SVGAGI. The CDR3 sequence is 15 residues long. CDR3 region: CASSYPRLGGYEQYF. The CDR3 DNA is TGTGCCAGCAGTTACCCTCGACTGGGGGGCTACGAGCAGTACTTC.

The chain carries TRBV5-6 and TRBJ2-2; tentative D call: TRBD2 (5 bases). The CDR3 spans 12 residues. CDR1 is SGHDT and CDR2 is YYEEEE in the germline V gene. V shed 4 bases and J shed 6 bases, with 7 bases lying between them. The CDR3 spells CASSGGPGELFF. The DNA of the CDR3 is TGTGCCAGCAGCGGCGGGCCCGGGGAGCTGTTTTTT.

This clone was seen more than once but under ten times. This rearrangement joins TRBV19 to TRBJ1-1, with D hard to call. The germline gives CDR1 LNHDA, CDR2 SQIVND (reference sequence). This CDR3 region has 12 residues. Trimming took off 3 bases at V and 5 bases at J, with 7 bases between the two ends. The CDR3 DNA reads TGTGCCAGTAGTATTCAGTGGACTGAAGCTTTCTTT. It codes for CASSIQWTEAFF.

CDR3 nucleotide sequence: TGTGCCAGCAGCCAGGGACAAGAAAAGTATTTGAACACTGAAGCTTTCTTT. It specifies CASSQGQEKYLNTEAFF. V usage is TRBV4-2 and J usage is TRBJ1-1; TRBD1 is a possible D gene (6 bases). The CDR3 spans 17 residues. Germline-derived CDR1 and CDR2 are LGHNA and YNFKEQ. V lost 3 bases to trimming and J lost 0 bases, with 17 bases between them.